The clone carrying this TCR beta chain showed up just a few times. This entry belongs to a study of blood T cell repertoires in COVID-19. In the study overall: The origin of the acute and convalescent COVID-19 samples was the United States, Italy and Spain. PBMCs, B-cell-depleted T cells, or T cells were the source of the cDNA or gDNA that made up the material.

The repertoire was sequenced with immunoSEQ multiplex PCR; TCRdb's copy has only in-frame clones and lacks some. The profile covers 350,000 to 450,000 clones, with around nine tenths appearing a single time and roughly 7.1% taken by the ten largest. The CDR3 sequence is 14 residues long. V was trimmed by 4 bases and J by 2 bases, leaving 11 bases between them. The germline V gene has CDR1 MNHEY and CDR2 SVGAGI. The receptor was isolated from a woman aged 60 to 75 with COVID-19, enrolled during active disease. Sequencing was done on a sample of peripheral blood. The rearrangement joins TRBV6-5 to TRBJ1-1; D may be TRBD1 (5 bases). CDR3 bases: TGTGCCAGCAGTTTGGACACGATTAACACTGAAGCTTTCTTT. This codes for CASSLDTINTEAFF.